The next 10 T cell receptor beta chains were all read from a single sample in a study of cytomegalovirus exposure and HLA in healthy donors. The PCR employed 60 Vbeta primers together with 13 Jbeta primers. TCRdb keeps only in-frame clones here, not all; method: immunoSEQ multiplex PCR. The table shows around 100,000 clones, with 10% occurring only once. Sequences were obtained from PBMCs. These receptors were obtained from a man aged 40-50 years in good health and CMV-seropositive.

The chain employs TRBV15 and TRBJ2-1; 12 bases line up with TRBD1. Germline-derived CDR1 and CDR2 are LNHNV and YYDKDF (reference sequence). V was clipped by 1 base and J by 8 bases; unmatched bases: 15. The CDR3 has 19 amino acids. The CDR3 loop reads CATSRGYKGTGGLWDEQFF. As DNA, the CDR3 is TGTGCCACCAGCAGAGGCTATAAAGGGACAGGGGGCTTATGGGATGAGCAGTTCTTC.

This rearrangement joins TRBV19 to TRBJ2-7, with 10 bases aligning to TRBD1. V lost 6 bases, J lost 5 bases, and 4 bases stayed unmatched. CDR1 LNHDA and CDR2 SQIVND come from the germline V gene (reference sequence). This CDR3 spans 13 amino acids. CDR3 sequence (DNA): TGTGCCAGTAGGAGGGACAGGGGACACGAGCAGTACTTC. This sequence encodes CASRRDRGHEQYF. Full variable domain (outside the CDR3, taken from reference TRBV19 and TRBJ2-7): DGGITQSPKYLFRKEGQNVTLSCEQNLNHDAMYWYRQDPGQGLRLIYYSQIVNDFQKGDIAEGYSVSREKKESFPLTVTSAQKNPTAFYLCASRRDRGHEQYFGPGTRLTVT.

This clone was seen only a few times. This chain connects TRBV7-2 to TRBJ2-3, with 8 bases identical to TRBD2. V lost 5 bases, J lost 3 bases, and 10 bases stayed unmatched. The CDR3 covers 16 residues. Germline values: CDR1 SGHTA, CDR2 FQGNSA. CDR3: CASSPRSGGGTDTQYF. The CDR3 bases are TGTGCCAGCAGCCCCAGAAGCGGGGGTGGGACAGATACGCAGTATTTT.

V and J are TRBV28 and TRBJ1-4, with D perhaps TRBD1 (6 bases). CDR1 and CDR2 (germline): MDHEN, SYDVKM. The CDR3 has 15 residues. Trimming left V 3 bases short and J 9 bases short, with 17 bases between. CDR3 nucleotides: TGTGCCAGCAGTTTGTCGGGGGGCGAATCTCAAAAACTGTTTTTT. Residues: CASSLSGGESQKLFF.

The chain carries TRBV10-3 and TRBJ2-1; 8 bases are shared with TRBD2. Germline assignment: CDR1 ENHRY and CDR2 SYGVKD. Trimming cost V 8 bases and J 6 bases; bases outside gene matches: 6. CDR3 length equals 13 residues. The CDR3 DNA is TGTGCCATCCGCGGGGGGTCGGGCAATGAGCAGTTCTTC. Encoded protein: CAIRGGSGNEQFF.

In its sample, this clone was seen a few times. This chain joins TRBV19 and TRBJ1-1, with unresolved D. The V and J ends lost 11 bases and 7 bases respectively, with 11 bases between them. The CDR3 extends over 10 amino acids. Germline assignment: CDR1 LNHDA and CDR2 SQIVND (reference sequence). The CDR3 DNA sequence: TGTGCCCCCAAGAGGAATGAAGCTTTCTTT. Encoded protein: CAPKRNEAFF.

The rearrangement links TRBV6-4 to TRBJ1-2; no reliable D call. Germline V lookup: CDR1 MRHNA, CDR2 SNTAGT. V was clipped by 7 bases and J by 8 bases, with 8 bases between them. The CDR3 totals 10 residues. The CDR3 loop is CASIRRGYTF. The CDR3 nucleotides read TGTGCCAGCATTCGGAGAGGCTACACCTTC.

This clone turned up a few times. Other DNA sequences in this specimen translate into the identical CDR3. The V call is TRBV5-4, the J call TRBJ2-7, with 8 bases lining up with TRBD1. V shed 4 bases and J 3 bases; nucleotides not matched to a gene: 12. Germline assignment: CDR1 SGHNT and CDR2 YYREEE (reference sequence). The CDR3 loop spans 16 amino acids. Written as DNA, the CDR3 is TGTGCCAGCAGCCTTTGGGAGACAGGGGCCATCTACGAGCAGTACTTC. Translation gives CASSLWETGAIYEQYF.

The chain employs TRBV28 and TRBJ2-5; 7 positions match TRBD1. Germline trimming cut 3 bases from V and 2 bases from J; bases unmatched to any gene: 6. From germline, CDR1 is MDHEN and CDR2 SYDVKM. The length of the CDR3 is 15 residues. CDR3 sequence reads: CASSFFKDRQETQYF. The CDR3 nucleotides are TGTGCCAGCAGTTTTTTCAAGGACAGGCAAGAGACCCAGTACTTC.

This clone was picked up a small number of times. Other nucleotide sequences in the sample specify the same CDR3. This chain uses TRBV18 with TRBJ1-4; no firm D call. Germline lookup yields CDR1 KGHSH and CDR2 LQKENI. CDR3 length: 14 residues. V lost 6 bases to trimming and J lost 0 bases, with 8 bases between them. This CDR3 reads CASSEGATNEKLFF. CDR3 coding DNA: TGTGCCAGCTCGGAAGGAGCAACTAATGAAAAACTGTTTTTT.